This T cell receptor beta chain stems from a study of T cell responses to AZD1222 COVID-19 vaccine (dated by TCRdb to about 2021). Turning to the overall study: TCR sequencing covered some 240 trial participants: around 210 given two doses of AZD1222 and 26 given two doses of MenACWY control vaccine. Trial participants were enrolled by age into 18-55, 56-69 and 70-plus year subgroups, with roughly 150, 30 and 60 TCR-sequenced participants respectively.

The CDR3 regions of human TCRbeta chains were subjected to immunosequencing. Turning to the authors' computational methods: TCRs in the repertoires were compared against a reference library of SARS-CoV-2-specific TCRs that had been generated with the MIRA antigen-specificity platform. Breadth was defined as the fraction of unique TCRs that were SARS-CoV-2-associated. Depth was defined as the fraction of total T cells that were SARS-CoV-2-associated. Using the MIRA data, every spike-specific TCR was mapped to the spike region that the TCR reacted to and assigned to either a CD4 or a CD8 class. Log10-transformed breadth and depth values were compared by one-way ANOVA with Sidak's multiple comparisons tests. Here the immuneACCESS table is served through TCRdb, limited to in-frame sequences with V and J called. Missing clones are a known gap in these copies; in checked studies unresolved V genes cover under half, and the rest lacks a known reason. The V and J calls and clone size were taken over from that table, and D and trimming were inferred from the DNA. The table for this sample lists around 89,000 clones; 75% to 90% of them were counted only once. Approximately 5% of the sample comes from the top ten.

Concerning this clone itself: Its antigen is unknown. Base quality data are lacking; no much larger clone is found one base away.

V is reduced by 4 bases and J by 0 bases, leaving a spacing of 13 bases between them. CDR1 and CDR2, per the germline V gene (reference sequence), are PRHDT and FYEKMQ. From cysteine to phenylalanine, the CDR3 is 15 amino acids long. This entry keeps only the CDR3 DNA: 45 bases, framed from base 1. The sample's time point, from its label and the paper: about 28 days (+/-7) after the second vaccine dose. AZD1222 recipients given second doses at about 4 weeks or at about 12 weeks were pooled, since spike-specific TCR depth and breadth were not found to differ between the two schedules. Samples from vaccinated people were obtained from the UK trials COV001 and COV002, which included a single-blind randomized controlled phase 2/3 trial of AZD1222 (ChAdOx1 nCoV-19) in healthy adults. Trial participant PBMC samples were collected at day 0 and day 28 after the second dose for TCRbeta chain sequencing. Summary of the overall study and its limitations: No day 14 peak-response samples were available, so repertoires were characterized only after the peak T cell response. The 56-69-year group was small, and its depth increase did not reach significance, likely because of low power. CD4 TCRs associated with the vaccine covered the entire spike protein, and the dominant responses were in regions 160-218 and 743-854. Participants were mostly white British and included more females than males, and it was suggested by the authors that clonal diversity may have been underestimated. Reportedly, close to half of the unique spike-specific TCRs recognized epitopes lying outside the regions that are mutated in the B.1.351 and B.1.1.7 variants. Only five or six AZD1222 recipients were SARS-CoV-2 seropositive at baseline, limiting conclusions about previously exposed vaccinees. A significant rise in spike-specific TCR breadth and depth was observed after two AZD1222 doses relative to day 0 and relative to MenACWY recipients.

This material consisted of peripheral blood, taken 28 days after the second AZD1222 dose. The receptor chain draws on TRBV13 and TRBJ2-7; the D gene is perhaps TRBD1 or TRBD2, as each covers 5 bases. The receptor was isolated from an adult who received the AZD1222 COVID-19 vaccine. In nucleotides, the sequence is TGTGCCAGCAGCTCCGGGACGGACAACTCCTACGAGCAGTACTTC. This yields the protein CASSSGTDNSYEQYF.